Sequencing of this T cell receptor (beta chain) was carried out in a study of T cell responses to AZD1222 COVID-19 vaccine. Data came from immunoSEQ multiplex PCR; TCRdb stores just in-frame clones and leaves some out. The sample has under 200,000 clones, around nine tenths seen once. A note on this clone: Its matching antigen is unknown.

Researchers grouped second doses given at about 4 or about 12 weeks into one pool. The CDR3 extends over 12 amino acids. Germline V lookup: CDR1 MNHEY, CDR2 SVGAGI. V lost 11 bases and J 2 bases, leaving 10 bases between the germline ends. Notes on the study in general: It was only after the peak T cell response that any repertoires were sampled. Among spike-specific TCRs, nearly half reportedly target unmutated variant regions. Spike-wide coverage was observed for vaccine-associated CD4 TCRs, with dominant responses at 160-218 and 743-854.

Sequenced material: peripheral blood, taken 28 days after the second AZD1222 dose. This TCR derives from an adult who received the AZD1222 COVID-19 vaccine. This chain joins TRBV6-5 and TRBJ1-5; D gene ambiguous. The CDR3 coding sequence is TGTGCCTCTGGGTCTGGCAATCAGCCCCAGCATTTT. Amino acid sequence: CASGSGNQPQHF.